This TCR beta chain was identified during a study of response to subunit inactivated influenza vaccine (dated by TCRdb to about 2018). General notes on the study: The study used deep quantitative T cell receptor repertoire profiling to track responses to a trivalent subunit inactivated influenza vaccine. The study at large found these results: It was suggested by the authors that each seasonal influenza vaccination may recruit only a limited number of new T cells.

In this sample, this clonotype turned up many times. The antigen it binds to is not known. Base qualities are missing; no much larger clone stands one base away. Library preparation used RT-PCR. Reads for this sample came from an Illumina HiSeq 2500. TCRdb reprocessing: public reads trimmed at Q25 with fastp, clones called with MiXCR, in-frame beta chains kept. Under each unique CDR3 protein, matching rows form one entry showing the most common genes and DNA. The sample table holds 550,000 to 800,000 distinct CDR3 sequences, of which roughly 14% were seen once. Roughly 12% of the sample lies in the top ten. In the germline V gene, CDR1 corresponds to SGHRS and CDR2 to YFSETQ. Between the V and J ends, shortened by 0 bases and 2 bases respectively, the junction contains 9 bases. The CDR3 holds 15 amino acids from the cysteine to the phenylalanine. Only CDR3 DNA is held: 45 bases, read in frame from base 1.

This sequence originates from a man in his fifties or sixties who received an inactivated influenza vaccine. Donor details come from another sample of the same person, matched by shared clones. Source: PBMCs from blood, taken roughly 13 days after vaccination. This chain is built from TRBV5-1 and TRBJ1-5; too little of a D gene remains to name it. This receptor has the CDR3 CASSLGLSGNQPQHF. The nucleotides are TGCGCCAGCAGCTTGGGTCTGTCCGGCAATCAGCCCCAGCATTTT.